The 23 T cell receptor beta chains listed next were all sequenced from one sample in a study of beta chain features in type 1 diabetes. Isolated RNA was reverse transcribed in full, so expressed TCRB transcripts were sequenced. The repertoire was sequenced with immunoSEQ multiplex PCR; TCRdb's copy has only in-frame clones and lacks some. Among about 260,000 clones, about 71% were seen once, and the ten largest hold around 0.057%. Input material: naive CD4+ T cells from blood. These TCRs come from a young man in good health.

The rearrangement links TRBV9 to TRBJ2-1; D gene uncertain. This CDR3 has 15 amino acids. CDR1 and CDR2 (germline): SGDLS, YYNGEE. Trimming pared 1 base from V and 0 bases from J, leaving 8 bases between. The CDR3 nucleotides are TGTGCCAGCAGCGTATCAGGTTTCTCCTACAATGAGCAGTTCTTC. Amino acids: CASSVSGFSYNEQFF.

Comments on this clone: The sample carries other DNA sequences with the same CDR3. The chain uses TRBV10-3 and TRBJ2-3; D call uncertain. This CDR3 has 13 amino acids. Deletions cut 5 bases from V and 2 bases from J, with 8 bases between. Looked up from germline, CDR1 is ENHRY and CDR2 is SYGVKD. In nucleotides, the CDR3 is TGTGCCATCAGTAGCGCCTCCACAGATACGCAGTATTTT. Encoded protein: CAISSASTDTQYF.

The rearrangement uses TRBV11-2 and TRBJ1-4; no firm D call. This CDR3 is built from 15 residues. V dropped 0 bases and J dropped 12 bases, with 17 bases sitting between them. Germline V CDR1 and CDR2: SGHAT, FQNNGV. The CDR3 protein is CASSLEFVSGRQLFF. The DNA for the CDR3 is TGTGCCAGCAGCTTAGAATTTGTGTCGGGGAGACAACTGTTTTTT.

The chain is built from TRBV7-2 and TRBJ2-7, with 7 bases fitting TRBD2. Unmatched junction bases numbered 2, after V lost 3 bases and J lost 0 bases. Germline loops: CDR1 SGHTA, CDR2 FQGNSA. The CDR3 is made up of 14 amino acids. For the CDR3, the DNA is TGTGCCAGCAGCTTCCGGACTAGCTCCTACGAGCAGTACTTC. Translating it yields CASSFRTSSYEQYF.

The rearrangement joins TRBV7-9 to TRBJ2-7; D gene ambiguous. Deletions cut 0 bases from V and 2 bases from J, with 14 bases between. CDR3 length equals 16 residues. The germline CDR1 and CDR2 sequences are SEHNR and FQNEAQ (reference sequence). The CDR3 sequence: CASSLAHSPPPYEQYF. In DNA form, the CDR3 reads TGTGCCAGCAGCTTAGCCCACAGTCCCCCACCCTACGAGCAGTACTTC. The full variable domain, completed using reference TRBV7-9 and TRBJ2-7, is DTGVSQNPRHKITKRGQNVTFRCDPISEHNRLYWYRQTLGQGPEFLTYFQNEAQLEKSRLLSDRFSAERPKGSFSTLEIQRTEQGDSAMYLCASSLAHSPPPYEQYFGPGTRLTVT.

V is TRBV9 and J is TRBJ2-6; 7 positions match TRBD1. Germline V gene sequence: CDR1 SGDLS, CDR2 YYNGEE. There are 15 residues in the CDR3. Unmatched junction bases numbered 4, after V lost 5 bases and J lost 2 bases. The CDR3, as DNA: TGTGCCAGCAGTGAAGACAGGGCTGGGGCCAACGTCCTGACTTTC. It specifies CASSEDRAGANVLTF.

CDR3 sequence: CASQGPGELFF. DNA of the CDR3: TGTGCCAGTCAGGGGCCCGGGGAGCTGTTTTTT. The chain combines TRBV2 with TRBJ2-2, with a tentative D call TRBD1 (6 bases). V was trimmed by 9 bases and J by 6 bases, leaving 8 bases between them. The germline V gene encodes CDR1 SNHLY and CDR2 FYNNEI. This CDR3 has 11 residues.

The gene calls are TRBV29-1 and TRBJ2-1; 10 nucleotides line up with TRBD1. The junction had 10 bases not matched to a gene; V was cut back by 7 bases and J by 7 bases. The germline V gene encodes CDR1 SQVTM and CDR2 ANQGSEA. This CDR3 is built from 14 residues. The DNA for the CDR3 is TGCAGCGACGCGGGACAGGGGTTACGTAATGAGCAGTTCTTC. Encoded protein: CSDAGQGLRNEQFF.

J is TRBJ2-7 and V is TRBV15, with 11 bases matching TRBD2. The ends lost 5 bases at V and 3 bases at J; junction bases unmatched: 3. Germline V gene sequence: CDR1 LNHNV, CDR2 YYDKDF (reference sequence). The CDR3 is 14 residues long. The CDR3 sequence is CATSSGTSGYEQYF. The DNA for the CDR3 is TGTGCCACCAGCTCCGGGACTAGCGGCTACGAGCAGTACTTC.

This clone was counted between two and nine times. This chain connects TRBV19 to TRBJ2-1; TRBD2 matches at 14 bases. V lost 7 bases and J lost 9; bases outside the gene matches: 5. CDR1 is LNHDA, CDR2 SQIVND, per germline (reference sequence). The CDR3 is 14 amino acids. CDR3 region: CASTRLAGGSEQFF. CDR3 sequence (DNA): TGTGCCAGTACCAGACTAGCGGGAGGGAGTGAGCAGTTCTTC.

The chain links TRBV23-1 to TRBJ2-5; D ambiguous. TRBV23-1 qualifies as an ORF whose function is uncertain. Trimming took 0 bases from V and 3 from J, leaving 8 bases between them. The CDR3 has 14 amino acids. Here the CDR3 DNA reads TGCGCCAGCAGTCAATCGAGCCAGGAAGAGACCCAGTACTTC. Encoded protein: CASSQSSQEETQYF.

The chain couples TRBV2 to TRBJ2-2, with D hard to call. Trimming removed 1 base from V and 1 base from J, with 7 bases in between. CDR3 length: 15 residues. Germline CDR1 reads SNHLY; CDR2 reads FYNNEI. The CDR3 is CASSEEVQNTGELFF. The CDR3 nucleotides are TGTGCCAGCAGTGAAGAGGTCCAGAACACCGGGGAGCTGTTTTTT. The complete variable domain, with remaining parts taken from reference TRBV2 and TRBJ2-2, reads EPEVTQTPSHQVTQMGQEVILRCVPISNHLYFYWYRQILGQKVEFLVSFYNNEISEKSEIFDDQFSVERPDGSNFTLKIRSTKLEDSAMYFCASSEEVQNTGELFFGEGSRLTVL.

The chain carries TRBV27 and TRBJ1-4; D unresolved. The CDR3 sequence is 15 residues long. V lost 5 bases and J lost 0, with 10 bases in between. Looked up from germline, CDR1 is MNHEY and CDR2 is SMNVEV (reference sequence). In DNA form, the CDR3 reads TGTGCCAGCAGTCCAGATGTAGCAACTAATGAAAAACTGTTTTTT. Its translation: CASSPDVATNEKLFF.

This clone was seen a single time. The CDR3 DNA reads TGTGCCAGCAGCTTGGGGGCAGGGGCCCTGGAGACCCAGTACTTC. Its translation is CASSLGAGALETQYF. The J gene is TRBJ2-5, the V gene TRBV5-4, with D perhaps TRBD1 (6 bases). CDR3 length: 15 residues. V was pared by 0 bases and J by 5 bases, with 14 bases between. Looked up from germline, CDR1 is SGHNT and CDR2 is YYREEE (reference sequence).

The V and J genes are TRBV7-2 and TRBJ2-7, with D perhaps given as TRBD1 or TRBD2 (5 bases each). Trimming pared 7 bases from V and 2 bases from J, leaving 18 bases between. Germline-derived CDR1 and CDR2 are SGHTA and FQGNSA. CDR3 length equals 15 residues. DNA of the CDR3: TGTGCCAGCAAACCCTCAGCAGGGAGTCCCTACGAGCAGTACTTC. Its protein product is CASKPSAGSPYEQYF.

This chain links TRBV5-1 with TRBJ2-6; TRBD1 matches 8 bases. The CDR3 contains 18 residues. Trimming cost V 4 bases and J 0 bases; bases outside gene matches: 9. Germline lookup yields CDR1 SGHRS and CDR2 YFSETQ. Here the CDR3 DNA reads TGCGCCAGCAGCGGGGGACAGGCCCTATTCTCTGGGGCCAACGTCCTGACTTTC. It translates to CASSGGQALFSGANVLTF.

The chain carries TRBV5-1 and TRBJ2-1; 7 positions agree with TRBD1. The CDR3 loop spans 15 amino acids. The junction had 2 bases not matched to a gene; V was cut back by 0 bases and J by 2 bases. CDR1 and CDR2 from the germline V gene are SGHRS and YFSETQ. The CDR3 loop reads CASSLGQGPYNEQFF. CDR3 sequence (DNA): TGCGCCAGCAGCTTGGGACAGGGCCCCTACAATGAGCAGTTCTTC.

The table lists this clone with a count of one. The chain uses TRBV7-2 and TRBJ2-1; no definite D call. V dropped 4 bases and J dropped 0 bases, with 4 bases sitting between them. Germline loops: CDR1 SGHTA, CDR2 FQGNSA. The CDR3 runs 13 residues. The chain's CDR3 is CASSSSSYNEQFF. CDR3 coding DNA: TGTGCCAGCAGCTCCTCCTCCTACAATGAGCAGTTCTTC.

This rearrangement joins TRBV27 to TRBJ2-4; D unclear. Germline assignment: CDR1 MNHEY and CDR2 SMNVEV (reference sequence). The V and J ends lost 5 bases and 1 base respectively, with 15 bases between them. The CDR3 has 16 amino acids. The CDR3 loop reads CASSLQFATAKNIQYF. CDR3 nucleotide sequence: TGTGCCAGCAGTCTACAATTCGCAACCGCCAAAAACATTCAGTACTTC.

V and J are TRBV6-6 and TRBJ2-4, with D maybe TRBD2 (5 bases). Trimming pared 8 bases from V and 8 bases from J, leaving 13 bases between. Germline-derived CDR1 and CDR2 are MNHNY and SVGAGI (reference sequence). The length of the CDR3 is 12 residues. CDR3 in amino acids: CASSPREDIQYF. In DNA, the CDR3 is TGTGCCAGCTCCCCCCGGGAAGACATTCAGTACTTC.

This clone was detected a few times. The chain links TRBV30 to TRBJ2-7, with D unresolved. Germline CDR1 is GTSNPN and CDR2 is SVGIG (reference sequence). The V gene lost 5 bases and the J gene lost 1 base, with 6 bases spanning the gap. CDR3 size: 11 residues. CDR3 coding DNA: TGTGCCTGGGCCACTTCCTACGAGCAGTACTTC. Its translation is CAWATSYEQYF.

This clone has only a few counts. The chain joins TRBV29-1 to TRBJ1-6; no firm D call. Germline CDR1 is SQVTM and CDR2 is ANQGSEA. The CDR3 length is 11 residues. V gave up 4 bases and J gave up 5 bases, with 3 bases separating them. The CDR3 DNA reads as TGCAGCGTTGGCGATAATTCACCCCTCCACTTT. Its protein is CSVGDNSPLHF.

The chain uses TRBV5-1 and TRBJ1-1; D gene uncertain. CDR1 and CDR2 from the germline V gene are SGHRS and YFSETQ. This CDR3 comprises 13 residues. V lost 0 bases and J 5 bases, leaving 8 bases between the germline ends. The CDR3 here is CASSLAGVTEAFF. CDR3 sequence (DNA): TGCGCCAGCAGCTTGGCCGGGGTTACTGAAGCTTTCTTT. Filled out from reference TRBV5-1 and TRBJ1-1, the complete variable domain reads KAGVTQTPRYLIKTRGQQVTLSCSPISGHRSVSWYQQTPGQGLQFLFEYFSETQRNKGNFPGRFSGRQFSNSRSEMNVSTLELGDSALYLCASSLAGVTEAFFGQGTRLTVV.